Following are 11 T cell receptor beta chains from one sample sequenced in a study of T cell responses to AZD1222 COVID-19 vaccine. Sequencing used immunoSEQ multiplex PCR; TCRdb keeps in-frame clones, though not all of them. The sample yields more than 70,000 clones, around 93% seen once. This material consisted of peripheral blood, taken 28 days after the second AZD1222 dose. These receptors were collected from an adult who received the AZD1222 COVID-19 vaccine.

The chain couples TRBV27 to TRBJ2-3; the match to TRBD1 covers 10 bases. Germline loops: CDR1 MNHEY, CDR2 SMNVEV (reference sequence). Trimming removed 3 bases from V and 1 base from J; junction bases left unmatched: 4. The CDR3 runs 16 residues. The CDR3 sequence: CASSFPGTGGTDTQYF. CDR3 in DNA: TGTGCCAGCAGTTTCCCCGGGACAGGGGGCACAGATACGCAGTATTTT.

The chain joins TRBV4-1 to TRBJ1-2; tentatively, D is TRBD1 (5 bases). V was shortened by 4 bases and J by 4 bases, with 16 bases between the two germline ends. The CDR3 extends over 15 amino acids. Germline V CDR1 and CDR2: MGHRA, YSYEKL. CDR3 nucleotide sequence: TGCGCCAGCAGCCCCTTGGGGCTAAGTGGCTATGGCTACACCTTC. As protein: CASSPLGLSGYGYTF.

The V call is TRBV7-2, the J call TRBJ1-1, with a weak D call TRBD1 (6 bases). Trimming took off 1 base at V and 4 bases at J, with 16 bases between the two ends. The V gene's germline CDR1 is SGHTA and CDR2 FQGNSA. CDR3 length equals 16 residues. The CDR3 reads CASSLEGGSLSTEAFF. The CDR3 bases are TGTGCCAGCAGCTTAGAGGGGGGATCGTTAAGCACTGAAGCTTTCTTT.

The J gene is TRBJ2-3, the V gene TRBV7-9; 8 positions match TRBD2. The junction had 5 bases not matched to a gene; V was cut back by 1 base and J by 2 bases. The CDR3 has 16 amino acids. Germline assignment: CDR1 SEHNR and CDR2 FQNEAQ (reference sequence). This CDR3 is CASSLGASGPTDTQYF. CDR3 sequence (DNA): TGTGCCAGCAGCTTAGGGGCTAGCGGGCCCACAGATACGCAGTATTTT.

The CDR3 DNA is TGTGCCAGCAGCCTCACGGATCAGCCCCAGCATTTT. It encodes CASSLTDQPQHF. The chain couples TRBV28 to TRBJ1-5; D gene uncertain. With 6 bases removed from V and 5 bases from J, the gap between germline ends came to 8 bases. Germline V gene lookup returns CDR1 MDHEN and CDR2 SYDVKM. CDR3 length: 12 residues.

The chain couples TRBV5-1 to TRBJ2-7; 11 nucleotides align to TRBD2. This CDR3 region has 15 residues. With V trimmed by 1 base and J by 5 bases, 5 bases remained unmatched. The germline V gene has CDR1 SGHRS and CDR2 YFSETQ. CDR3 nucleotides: TGCGCCAGCAGCTTGACTAGCGGGAGTACCCACGAGCAGTACTTC. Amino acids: CASSLTSGSTHEQYF.

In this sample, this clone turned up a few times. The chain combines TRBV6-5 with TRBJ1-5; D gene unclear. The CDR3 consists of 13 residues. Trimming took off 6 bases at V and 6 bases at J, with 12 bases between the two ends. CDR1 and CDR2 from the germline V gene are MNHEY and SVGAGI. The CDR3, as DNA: TGTGCCAGCAGCCTCCGGGTGGCTCAGCCCCAGCATTTT. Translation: CASSLRVAQPQHF.

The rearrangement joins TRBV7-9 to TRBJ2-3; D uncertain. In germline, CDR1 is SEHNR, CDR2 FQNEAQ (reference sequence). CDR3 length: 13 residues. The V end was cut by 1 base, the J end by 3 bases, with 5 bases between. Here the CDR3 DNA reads TGTGCCAGCAGCTTAGAACGGACAGATACGCAGTATTTT. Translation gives CASSLERTDTQYF.

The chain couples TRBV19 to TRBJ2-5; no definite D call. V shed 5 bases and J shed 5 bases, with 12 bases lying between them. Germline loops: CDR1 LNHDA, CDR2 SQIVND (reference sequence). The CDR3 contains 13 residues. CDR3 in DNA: TGTGCCAGTAGTCGTATTGGGGTGGAGACCCAGTACTTC. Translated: CASSRIGVETQYF.

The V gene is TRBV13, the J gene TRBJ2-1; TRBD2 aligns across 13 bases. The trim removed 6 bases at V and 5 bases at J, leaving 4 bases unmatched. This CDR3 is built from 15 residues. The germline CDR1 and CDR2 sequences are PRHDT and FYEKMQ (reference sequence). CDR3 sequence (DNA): TGTGCCAGCAGACTAGCGGGAGGGCCCAACAATGAGCAGTTCTTC. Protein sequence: CASRLAGGPNNEQFF.

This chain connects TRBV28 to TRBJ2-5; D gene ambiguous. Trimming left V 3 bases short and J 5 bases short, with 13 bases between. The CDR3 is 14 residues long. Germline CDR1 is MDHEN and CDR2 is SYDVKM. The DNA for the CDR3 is TGTGCCAGCAGTTTGGCCGGAGCTGGGGAGACCCAGTACTTC. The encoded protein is CASSLAGAGETQYF.